The source of this T cell receptor beta chain is a study of T-cell reconstitution after alpha-beta-depleted transplantation in children. In germline, CDR1 is DFQATT, CDR2 SNEGSKA (reference sequence). CDR3 length: 12 residues. The V segment lost 5 bases and the J segment 3 bases; nucleotides outside the gene matches: 3. The TCRbeta library was prepared with unique molecular identifiers. From the PCR reads, TCRdb called clonotypes with MiXCR, one entry per CDR3 protein. The sample shows about 980,000 distinct CDR3 sequences, roughly 29% of them seen only once. Study-level results: One year post-transplant, T-cell counts and diversity were largely derived from T cells produced anew. Surviving recipient cells, namely T cells and thymic progenitors, were the source of high day-60 TCRbeta diversity in some patients. Several hundred expanded graft clones reportedly gave rise to the alpha-beta T cells present about two months after transplant.

Concerning this clonotype: The antigen is not known.

This clonotype was sampled from a boy in the first two years of life who had a stem cell transplant for SCID, so the T cells may come from the graft donor. V and J are TRBV20-1 and TRBJ2-7; 8 nucleotides line up with TRBD2. The sample consisted of PBMCs, mostly from graft donor cells, taken 360 days after TCRalphabeta/CD19-depleted stem cell transplant. The CDR3 DNA is TGCAGTGCTGAGACTAGCGACTACGAGCAGTACTTC. It is translated as CSAETSDYEQYF.